This T cell receptor (beta chain) was identified during a study of cytomegalovirus exposure and HLA in healthy donors. For this clone: Its antigen is still unknown.

The PCR used 60 Vbeta and 13 Jbeta primers. In the original analysis: A later analysis tallied roughly 77 million unique TCR beta chains, 9 million to 12 million of them shared. Data came from immunoSEQ multiplex PCR; TCRdb stores just in-frame clones and leaves some out. That table furnishes V, J and clone size, whereas the DNA furnished D and trimming. Of some 190,000 clones in the sample, around three quarters were seen once. Study observations and caveats: Cytomegalovirus status, reportedly, was diagnosed with high specificity and sensitivity by the classifier. An apparent linkage of common viral pathogens to several of the most significant clusters emerged in a later analysis.

The CDR3 is 13 residues long. V was trimmed by 5 bases and J by 3 bases, leaving 11 bases between them. Germline loops: CDR1 LNHDA, CDR2 SQIVND (reference sequence). The source is a woman in her twenties or thirties in good health and CMV-seropositive. The sample taken for sequencing was PBMCs. The chain is built from TRBV19 and TRBJ2-7; TRBD1 might be the D (5 bases). The CDR3 DNA is TGTGCCAGTAGTTCGCGGACATTCTACGAGCAGTACTTC. Translated: CASSSRTFYEQYF.